The 30 T cell receptor beta chains reported below all come from one sample, sequenced in a study of T cells in Graves' hyperthyroidism and ophthalmopathy. The CDR3 regions of TCR beta were amplified from RNA transcripts. Researchers ran a first-round RT-PCR on the TCR CDR3 using the HTBI primer set. TCRdb redid the calling of the multiplex PCR reads with MiXCR, one entry per CDR3 protein. The sample has a few hundred thousand distinct CDR3 sequences, about half seen once; the top ten hold roughly 8.2%. Input material: peripheral blood or thyroid tissue (not recorded which). The receptors stem from a woman between 18 and 29 years old with Graves' hyperthyroidism.

The J gene is TRBJ1-3, the V gene TRBV2, with D possibly being TRBD1 (5 bases). The length of the CDR3 is 15 residues. Germline CDR1 and CDR2: SNHLY and FYNNEI. The V end lost 7 bases, the J end lost 7 bases, and 20 bases lay between the germline ends. Written as DNA, the CDR3 is TGTGCCAGCACCCTAGCGCGGGGGGGTGGCAACACCATATATTTT. Its protein product is CASTLARGGGNTIYF.

Of note for this clonotype: A much larger clone is a single base away; this may be a read error. The chain links TRBV15 to TRBJ2-7; 11 bases match TRBD2. After removal of 4 bases from V and 5 bases from J, the junction contained 10 bases not matched to a gene. This CDR3 is built from 16 residues. Germline V gene lookup returns CDR1 LNHNV and CDR2 YYDKDF (reference sequence). The CDR3 reads CATSKRIAGGPHEQYF. The DNA of the CDR3 is TGTGCCACCAGCAAGCGAATAGCGGGAGGGCCCCACGAGCAGTACTTC.

In regard to this clonotype: Relative to the germline gene, one junction end is altered; a read error may explain this. The CDR3 region has the DNA TGTGCCAGCAGGCGTTTCCCCCTAGCGGGAACCTCTGGGGCCAACATCCTGACTTTC. It encodes CASRRFPLAGTSGANILTF. The chain couples TRBV7-9 to TRBJ2-6, with TRBD2 matching over 9 bases. The CDR3 has 19 amino acids. The V gene's germline CDR1 is SEHNR and CDR2 FQNEAQ (reference sequence).

This sequence joins TRBV25-1 and TRBJ2-5, with D tentatively TRBD1 (7 bases). The V end was cut by 6 bases, the J end by 1 base, with 15 bases between. The CDR3 runs to 15 residues. Germline lookup yields CDR1 MGHDK and CDR2 SYGVNS. Written as DNA, the CDR3 is TGTGCCAGCAGCCTATACAGGGGAGGCCAAGAGACCCAGTACTTC. Its protein product is CASSLYRGGQETQYF.

There are a few counts of this clonotype. V gene TRBV12-3 or TRBV12-4 combines with J gene TRBJ2-5; D uncertain. V was cut by 6 bases and J by 4 bases, with 9 bases left in between. The CDR3 contains 12 residues. The CDR3 is CASRRAGETQYF. CDR3 sequence (DNA): TGTGCCAGCAGAAGGGCCGGAGAGACCCAGTACTTC.

Concerning this clonotype itself: With a much larger clone just one base away, this may be a read error. This chain uses TRBV10-2 with TRBJ2-5, with 9 bases that match TRBD2. CDR1 is WSHSY, CDR2 SAAADI, per germline. Trimming cost V 6 bases and J 7 bases; bases outside gene matches: 6. The CDR3 is made up of 13 amino acids. In DNA, the CDR3 is TGCGCCAGCAGAGCAGCGGGAGGCCGGACCCAGTACTTC. Its protein is CASRAAGGRTQYF.

The V and J genes are TRBV20-1 and TRBJ2-2; tentative D call: TRBD2 (6 bases). There are 16 residues in the CDR3. The V gene lost 3 bases and the J gene lost 6 bases, with 20 bases spanning the gap. Germline values: CDR1 DFQATT, CDR2 SNEGSKA (reference sequence). The CDR3, as DNA: TGCAGTGCTAGCGGCTTTGGCAGGGAGGTATCCGGGGAGCTGTTTTTT. It is translated as CSASGFGREVSGELFF.

The table lists this clonotype with many counts. The chain recombines TRBV25-1 with TRBJ1-2; no firm D call. The V gene lost 3 bases and the J gene lost 0 bases, with 11 bases spanning the gap. Germline V gives CDR1 MGHDK, CDR2 SYGVNS. The CDR3 is 15 amino acids. The CDR3 spells CASSDGGSANYGYTF. CDR3 in DNA: TGTGCCAGCAGTGATGGTGGATCAGCTAACTATGGCTACACCTTC.

The rearrangement joins TRBV29-1 to TRBJ2-2, with 11 nucleotides matching TRBD2. Per the germline V gene, CDR1 is SQVTM and CDR2 is ANQGSEA. J lost 3 bases, V lost 8 bases, and 5 bases had no gene match. The CDR3 runs to 14 residues. The CDR3 spells CSSVGLADTGELFF. The CDR3 nucleotides are TGCAGCAGTGTGGGACTAGCGGACACCGGGGAGCTGTTTTTT.

Details on this clonotype: The junction departs from germline at one end; a sequencing error may be responsible. This sequence joins TRBV10-3 and TRBJ1-5, with TRBD1 as a possible D gene (5 bases). CDR1 is ENHRY and CDR2 is SYGVKD in the germline V gene. CDR3 length: 17 residues. The chain's CDR3 is CASSSSVTGDGNQPQHF. The CDR3 nucleotides are TGTGCCAGCAGTTCCTCGGTTACGGGGGATGGCAATCAGCCCCAGCATTTT.

The genes are TRBV11-1 and TRBJ1-2, with D hard to call. Trimming left V 5 bases short and J 6 bases short, with 13 bases between. The germline CDR1 and CDR2 sequences are SGHAT and FQDESV (reference sequence). The CDR3 length is 13 residues. This CDR3 is CASSPGVPNGYTF. The CDR3 DNA reads TGTGCCAGCAGCCCCGGGGTCCCGAATGGCTACACCTTC.

The chain employs TRBV15 and TRBJ2-7; D gene unclear. The V and J ends lost 1 base and 7 bases respectively, with 14 bases between them. Germline-derived CDR1 and CDR2 are LNHNV and YYDKDF (reference sequence). The CDR3 consists of 14 residues. In DNA, the CDR3 is TGTGCCACCAGCAGAGTCCAAGGGTATGTGGAGCAGTACTTC. Protein product: CATSRVQGYVEQYF.

The chain is built from TRBV25-1 and TRBJ2-6; 9 bases map to TRBD1. CDR1 is MGHDK, CDR2 SYGVNS, per germline. The J segment lost 12 bases and the V segment lost 4 bases, leaving 7 bases of the junction unmatched. The CDR3 runs to 14 residues. The CDR3 bases are TGTGCCAGCAGTGCCCGGGACAGGGAGGGCGTCCTGACTTTC. Translating gives CASSARDREGVLTF.

The chain couples TRBV9 to TRBJ1-2; D possibly corresponds to TRBD1 (6 bases). V lost 0 bases and J 8 bases, leaving 14 bases between the germline ends. Germline loops: CDR1 SGDLS, CDR2 YYNGEE. The CDR3 loop spans 14 amino acids. The CDR3 loop reads CASSVGQVPRGYTF. The CDR3 DNA reads as TGTGCCAGCAGCGTAGGACAGGTTCCTCGAGGCTACACCTTC. The full variable domain, rest sourced from reference TRBV9 and TRBJ1-2, is DSGVTQTPKHLITATGQRVTLRCSPRSGDLSVYWYQQSLDQGLQFLIQYYNGEERAKGNILERFSAQQFPDLHSELNLSSLELGDSALYFCASSVGQVPRGYTFGSGTRLTVV.

The chain combines TRBV20-1 with TRBJ1-2; D is uncertain. Trimming removed 2 bases at V and 4 bases at J, with 8 bases between. The CDR3 has 12 amino acids. Germline values: CDR1 DFQATT, CDR2 SNEGSKA (reference sequence). CDR3 bases: TGCAGTGCTAGACCAAGGAGCTATGGCTACACCTTC. Protein sequence: CSARPRSYGYTF.

The rearrangement links TRBV7-2 to TRBJ1-1; 9 bases are a match to TRBD1. The CDR3 runs 15 residues. The J segment lost 2 bases and the V segment lost 1 base, leaving 2 bases of the junction unmatched. The germline V gene has CDR1 SGHTA and CDR2 FQGNSA. CDR3 region: CASSLGDRENTEAFF. CDR3 DNA sequence: TGTGCCAGCAGCTTAGGGGACAGGGAAAACACTGAAGCTTTCTTT.

The gene calls are TRBV2 and TRBJ2-2; D may be TRBD2 (5 bases). CDR3 size: 14 residues. V shed 5 bases and J shed 5 bases, with 12 bases lying between them. Germline-derived CDR1 and CDR2 are SNHLY and FYNNEI. CDR3 DNA: TGTGCCAGCAGTTTCGGGCCGGGGACCGGGGAGCTGTTTTTT. It translates to CASSFGPGTGELFF.

In this sample, this clonotype turned up many times. For the CDR3, the DNA is TGTGCCACCAGCAAAACTTCCCGTGGGGGCGAGCAGTACTTC. Amino acid sequence: CATSKTSRGGEQYF. V gene TRBV15 combines with J gene TRBJ2-7; D may be TRBD1 or TRBD2 (5 bases each). Trimming left V 4 bases short and J 6 bases short, with 16 bases between. The CDR3 runs to 14 residues. Germline V gives CDR1 LNHNV, CDR2 YYDKDF (reference sequence).

This clonotype has at least ten counts. The J gene is TRBJ1-1, the V gene TRBV12-3 or TRBV12-4, with D maybe TRBD1 (5 bases). The V end lost 7 bases, the J end lost 7 bases, and 13 bases lay between the germline ends. CDR3 length: 12 residues. The CDR3 DNA sequence: TGTGCCAGCACCCCCGGGGGGGATGAAGCTTTCTTT. Protein: CASTPGGDEAFF.

This chain joins TRBV9 and TRBJ1-2; D perhaps matches TRBD1 (6 bases). CDR1 is SGDLS, CDR2 YYNGEE, per germline. This CDR3 comprises 14 residues. V lost 0 bases and J 8 bases, leaving 14 bases between the germline ends. The CDR3 sequence: CASSVGGDKAGYTF. CDR3 coding DNA: TGTGCCAGCAGCGTAGGAGGGGACAAAGCCGGCTACACCTTC.

Points on this clonotype: A much larger clone lies a single base off, so this may be a read error. The V and J genes are TRBV5-6 and TRBJ1-5, with D hard to call. Per the germline V gene, CDR1 is SGHDT and CDR2 is YYEEEE. V gave up 4 bases and J gave up 6 bases, with 17 bases separating them. This CDR3 has 15 amino acids. CDR3 in DNA: TGTGCCAGCAGCCTAATCGAAGGCCGGAGTCAGCCCCAGCATTTT. Residues: CASSLIEGRSQPQHF.

Of note for this clonotype: One end of the junction does not line up with germline, which may come from a read error. V and J are TRBV5-1 and TRBJ2-7; TRBD1 agrees at 9 bases. This CDR3 is 13 amino acids long. The germline gives CDR1 SGHRS, CDR2 YFSETQ. The CDR3 sequence is CASDPGQGYERYF. The CDR3 DNA sequence: TGCGCCAGCGACCCGGGACAGGGCTACGAGCGGTACTTC.

This sequence joins TRBV5-1 and TRBJ1-2; the D is unclear. CDR1 is SGHRS, CDR2 YFSETQ, per germline. Between the trimmed V and J ends, which lost 2 bases and 3 bases, there was a span of 11 bases. The CDR3 covers 14 residues. The CDR3 coding sequence is TGCGCCAGCAGCTTCGATTTGGTGGACTATGGCTACACCTTC. Amino acids: CASSFDLVDYGYTF.

J is TRBJ2-3 and V is TRBV15, with 13 bases matching TRBD2. V was clipped by 5 bases and J by 3 bases; unmatched bases: 11. CDR3 size: 18 residues. CDR1 and CDR2 (germline): LNHNV, YYDKDF (reference sequence). The CDR3 DNA follows: TGTGCCACCAGCCGACTCGGACTAGCGGGAGTTGGGACAGATACGCAGTATTTT. This translates into CATSRLGLAGVGTDTQYF.

A note on this clonotype: It is unclear where the CDR3 begins or ends on the DNA, so no DNA is shown, and the CDR3 is as TCRdb lists it. V and J are TRBV7-5 and TRBJ2-5; TRBD1, as called in the table, went unchecked against the DNA. TRBV7-5 is given as a pseudogene. The CDR3 totals 16 residues, both ends included. This CDR3 is CISVPAATPGVETQYF.

This clonotype came up a few times. Being one base from a much bigger clone, this may be a read error. The chain couples TRBV25-1 to TRBJ1-1; the match to TRBD1 covers 8 bases. This CDR3 region has 14 residues. CDR1 MGHDK and CDR2 SYGVNS come from the germline V gene. Here the CDR3 reads CAGSPMGNRGRAFF. Here the CDR3 DNA reads TGTGCCGGCAGCCCCATGGGTAACAGGGGGAGGGCTTTCTTT. Using reference TRBV25-1 and TRBJ1-1 for the parts outside the CDR3, the full variable domain is EADIYQTPRYLVIGTGKKITLECSQTMGHDKMYWYQQDPGMELHLIHYSYGVNSTEKGDLSSESTVSRIRTEHFPLTLESARPSHTSQYLCAGSPMGNRGRAFFGQGTRLTVV.

The chain has TRBV25-1 and TRBJ1-2; D remains unclear. Between the trimmed V and J ends, which lost 5 bases and 6 bases, there was a span of 13 bases. Germline loops: CDR1 MGHDK, CDR2 SYGVNS. The CDR3 sequence is 13 residues long. CDR3: CASSYSVRNGYTF. The CDR3 nucleotides are TGTGCCAGCAGTTACTCAGTCCGGAATGGCTACACCTTC.

In the case of this clonotype: Its ends do not fully match the called genes, so a read error is possible. The chain joins TRBV7-9 to TRBJ2-2; D might be TRBD2 (5 bases). Per the germline V gene, CDR1 is SEHNR and CDR2 is FQNEAQ (reference sequence). The CDR3 has 15 residues. The CDR3 here is CASSQGGYNTGELFF. The CDR3, as DNA: TGCGCCAGCAGCCAAGGAGGTTATAACACCGGGGAGCTGTTTTTT. The whole variable domain, remainder taken from reference TRBV7-9 and TRBJ2-2, is DTGVSQNPRHKITKRGQNVTFRCDPISEHNRLYWYRQTLGQGPEFLTYFQNEAQLEKSRLLSDRFSAERPKGSFSTLEIQRTEQGDSAMYLCASSQGGYNTGELFFGEGSRLTVL.

Details on this clonotype: A much larger clone lies one base from this, so it may be a read error. This chain links TRBV2 with TRBJ2-5, with D perhaps TRBD1 or TRBD2 (6 bases each). The CDR3 has 16 amino acids. The V gene lost 3 bases and the J gene lost 2 bases, with 16 bases spanning the gap. The V gene's germline CDR1 is SNHLY and CDR2 FYNNEI. The CDR3 DNA sequence: TGTGCCAGCAGTGACTCACGGGGGACACTTCAAGAGACCCAGTACTTC. Amino acids: CASSDSRGTLQETQYF.

V usage is TRBV2 and J usage is TRBJ1-2, with TRBD1 matching 7 bases. Trimming removed 5 bases from V and 7 bases from J; junction bases left unmatched: 7. Germline assignment: CDR1 SNHLY and CDR2 FYNNEI. This CDR3 has 13 residues. CDR3 DNA: TGTGCCAGCAGTTTCATACAGGGGTCTGGCTACACCTTC. Its translation: CASSFIQGSGYTF.